This record covers a single TCR beta chain. Its antigen is undetermined. Per the germline V gene, CDR1 is KGHSH and CDR2 is LQKENI. V was cut by 3 bases and J by 0 bases, with 11 bases left in between. The length of the CDR3 is 15 residues. The record originates from a study of cytomegalovirus exposure and HLA in healthy donors. General study results and limits: Indistinguishable V segments, including TRBV6-2 and TRBV6-3, were excluded. CMV serostatus was the only recorded immune exposure for donors. The authors listed 164 TCR beta chains as cytomegalovirus-associated. In vitro, three CMV-associated chains proved specific for CMV antigens.

PCR employed 60 Vbeta and 13 Jbeta primers. Method: immunoSEQ multiplex PCR; TCRdb's copy keeps in-frame clones and lacks some. The data hold about 130,000 clones, with 70% to 80% observed a single time. The sequenced sample consisted of PBMCs. The TCR comes from a man between 45 and 60 years old in good health and CMV-seronegative. J is TRBJ1-1 and V is TRBV18; D remains ambiguous. The CDR3 is CASSPSRQLNTEAFF. The DNA for the CDR3 is TGTGCCAGCTCACCTTCGAGGCAGCTGAACACTGAAGCTTTCTTT. Together with reference TRBV18 and TRBJ1-1, the CDR3 gives the full variable domain: NAGVMQNPRHLVRRRGQEARLRCSPMKGHSHVYWYRQLPEEGLKFMVYLQKENIIDESGMPKERFSAEFPKEGPSILRIQQVVRGDSAAYFCASSPSRQLNTEAFFGQGTRLTVV.